The T cell receptor (beta chain) under discussion was sequenced for a study of blood T cells in healthy people across ages. The study's findings and limits: With age, beta diversity per million T cells declined roughly linearly, significantly by 35 to 40. Both higher diversity and more naive CD4+ cells marked long-lived donors when set against aged donors.

This CDR3 has 11 residues. Between the trimmed V and J ends, which lost 6 bases and 10 bases, there was a span of 13 bases. CDR1 and CDR2 (germline): DFQATT, SNEGSKA (reference sequence). Concerning this clonotype: Antigen specificity is unknown.

Through a sample-barcoded 5' primer and a J-beta primer mix, a second PCR was run for roughly 6 to 12 cycles. Each cDNA molecule was tagged by a template-switch adaptor that had 12 random nucleotides. TCRdb ran MiXCR on the 5' RACE reads and lists one entry per CDR3 protein. The sample consists of about 1,000,000 distinct CDR3 sequences, roughly 45% of them appearing once. Samples had at least 7 million PBMCs isolated from them. This clonotype was obtained from an older woman in good health. Sequencing used blood. The chain uses TRBV20-1 and TRBJ2-1; D may match TRBD1 or TRBD2 (6 bases each). CDR3 nucleotide sequence: TGCAGTGCCCTTGGAGGGGGGGAGCAGTTCTTC. This encodes CSALGGGEQFF.